Listed below are T cell receptor beta chains from one sample, sequenced in a study of shared clonotypes between healthy human individuals. The repertoire was sequenced with immunoSEQ multiplex PCR; TCRdb's copy has only in-frame clones and lacks some. The data hold millions of clones, with roughly 91% observed a single time. Sample: naive CD8+ T cells from PBMCs. These receptors all come from a man aged 18 to 30 in good health. Some clones in this sample may be carry-over from other donors' samples. The CDR3 runs from the conserved cysteine through the conserved F or W. The order of the fields is V gene, D gene, J gene, clone size, CDR3 protein, CDR3 DNA. A D gene is named only where the DNA matches it firmly. Clone size is given for some rows only: seen once, a few or many times, or a class if the clone is expanded.

TRBV5-1,TRBD1,TRBJ2-4,NA,CASSSGQGVYIQYF,TGCGCCAGCAGCTCCGGACAGGGGGTGTACATTCAGTACTTC
TRBV5-4,TRBD2,TRBJ2-1,NA,CASRRTSGNYNEQFF,TGTGCCAGCAGGCGGACTAGCGGGAACTACAATGAGCAGTTCTTC
TRBV6-6,TRBD1,TRBJ1-1,NA,CASSSFDRELNTEAFF,TGTGCCAGCAGTTCATTCGACAGGGAACTGAACACTGAAGCTTTCTTT
TRBV6-1,NA,TRBJ2-3,NA,CASSEKLPIYKSDTQYF,TGTGCCAGCAGTGAAAAGCTTCCGATCTACAAGTCAGATACGCAGTATTTT
TRBV5-1,TRBD1,TRBJ2-3,NA,CASSPGQGSTDTQYF,TGCGCCAGCAGCCCCGGACAGGGGAGCACAGATACGCAGTATTTT
TRBV28,NA,TRBJ2-7,NA,CASSSDGWDEQYF,TGTGCCAGCAGCTCGGACGGGTGGGACGAGCAGTACTTC
TRBV5-1,NA,TRBJ1-4,NA,CASSLNAGPGANEKLFF,TGCGCCAGCAGCCTGAACGCAGGGCCCGGAGCTAATGAAAAACTGTTTTTT
TRBV11-2,TRBD2,TRBJ2-1,NA,CASSKGLAGAVNEQFF,TGTGCCAGCAGCAAAGGACTAGCGGGAGCAGTCAATGAGCAGTTCTTC
TRBV28,TRBD1,TRBJ2-7,NA,CASSFPFDREGLYEQYF,TGTGCCAGCAGTTTCCCATTCGACAGGGAAGGGCTTTACGAGCAGTACTTC
TRBV4-1,NA,TRBJ1-4,NA,CASSQDKSPRGLNEKLFF,TGCGCCAGCAGCCAAGATAAATCCCCCCGGGGGCTTAATGAAAAACTGTTTTTT
TRBV27,TRBD1,TRBJ1-1,NA,CASSAVPGQGPNTEAFF,TGTGCCAGCAGTGCCGTCCCGGGACAGGGCCCCAACACTGAAGCTTTCTTT
TRBV29-1,NA,TRBJ2-7,NA,CSVAGTQAYEQYF,TGCAGCGTTGCCGGGACACAAGCCTACGAGCAGTACTTC
TRBV10-2,TRBD2,TRBJ2-3,NA,CASRTRLASYADTQYF,TGCGCCAGCAGGACACGACTAGCGTCTTATGCAGATACGCAGTATTTT
TRBV28,TRBD1,TRBJ2-5,NA,CASSLTAGGETQYF,TGTGCCAGCAGTCTGACTGCAGGGGGAGAGACCCAGTACTTC
TRBV7-3,TRBD2,TRBJ2-1,NA,CASSAPGTRGMGEQFF,TGTGCCAGCAGCGCGCCCGGGACTAGGGGAATGGGGGAGCAGTTCTTC
TRBV27,NA,TRBJ1-5,NA,CASNPQAGRNQPQHF,TGTGCCAGCAATCCACAGGCTGGACGGAATCAGCCCCAGCATTTT
TRBV5-1,TRBD1,TRBJ1-4,NA,CASSPRGRDEKLFF,TGCGCCAGCAGCCCGAGGGGGCGTGATGAAAAACTGTTTTTT
TRBV29-1,TRBD1,TRBJ2-3,NA,CSVTGQGTDTQYF,TGCAGCGTTACGGGACAGGGGACAGATACGCAGTATTTT
TRBV5-5,NA,TRBJ2-6,NA,CASSLPSGANVLTF,TGTGCCAGCAGCTTACCCTCTGGGGCCAACGTCCTGACTTTC
TRBV4-1,TRBD1,TRBJ2-2,once,CAKGPGQRNTGELFF,TGCGCCAAAGGACCGGGACAGAGGAACACCGGGGAGCTGTTTTTT
TRBV7-3,NA,TRBJ2-1,NA,CASSPYLGGEHNEQFF,TGTGCCAGCAGCCCGTATCTGGGGGGAGAACACAATGAGCAGTTCTTC
TRBV7-3,TRBD2,TRBJ2-1,NA,CASSFLAGEHEQFF,TGTGCCAGCAGCTTTCTAGCGGGAGAGCATGAGCAGTTCTTC
TRBV29-1,NA,TRBJ1-2,NA,CSVVDLQGWNYGYTF,TGCAGCGTTGTCGACCTGCAGGGGTGGAACTATGGCTACACCTTC
TRBV5-1,TRBD2,TRBJ2-1,NA,CASSGLAGGPAGNEQFF,TGCGCCAGCAGCGGTCTAGCGGGAGGGCCGGCAGGCAATGAGCAGTTCTTC
TRBV4-2,TRBD2,TRBJ2-4,NA,CASSQAAGGPWNIQYF,TGTGCCAGCAGCCAAGCAGCGGGAGGGCCTTGGAACATTCAGTACTTC
TRBV11-2,NA,TRBJ2-3,NA,CASSLEARSTDTQYF,TGTGCCAGCAGCTTAGAAGCAAGAAGCACAGATACGCAGTATTTT
TRBV25-1,TRBD1,TRBJ2-7,NA,CASSRDRGSYEQYF,TGTGCCAGCAGTAGGGACAGGGGGTCCTACGAGCAGTACTTC
TRBV7-6,TRBD1,TRBJ2-7,NA,CASSVADRGYEQYF,TGTGCCAGCAGCGTCGCGGACAGGGGCTACGAGCAGTACTTC
TRBV5-5,NA,TRBJ2-1,once,CASSLRVGSYNEQFF,TGTGCCAGCAGCTTGAGGGTCGGCTCCTACAATGAGCAGTTCTTC
TRBV7-7,TRBD2,TRBJ2-1,NA,CASSLEPGLAVGEAEQFF,TGTGCCAGCAGCTTAGAACCGGGACTAGCGGTAGGGGAGGCTGAGCAGTTCTTC
TRBV7-2,NA,TRBJ1-5,NA,CASSLAAEPQHF,TGTGCCAGCAGCTTAGCCGCAGAGCCCCAGCATTTT
TRBV7-9,NA,TRBJ2-7,NA,CASSLAPTEESSYEQYF,TGTGCCAGCAGCTTAGCACCGACGGAAGAGAGCTCCTACGAGCAGTACTTC
TRBV4-1,NA,TRBJ2-7,NA,CASSQEGDGYEQYF,TGCGCCAGCAGCCAAGAAGGGGATGGCTACGAGCAGTACTTC
TRBV11-2,TRBD1,TRBJ2-7,NA,CASSLARGPTYEQYF,TGTGCCAGCAGCTTAGCCAGGGGGCCCACCTACGAGCAGTACTTC
TRBV28,NA,TRBJ2-7,NA,CASSVWGSYEQYF,TGTGCCAGCAGCGTTTGGGGCTCCTACGAGCAGTACTTC
TRBV5-5,NA,TRBJ2-7,NA,CASSFPDSSYEQYF,TGTGCCAGCAGCTTCCCAGATAGCTCCTACGAGCAGTACTTC